This T cell receptor beta chain was profiled in a study of radiation and T cells in renal cell carcinoma. Germline assignment: CDR1 SGHRS and CDR2 YFSETQ. Trimming removed 4 bases at V and 4 bases at J, with 17 bases between. The length of the CDR3 is 16 residues. Described time point: blood 4 weeks post-SBRT, at nephrectomy. As for treatment: 15 Gy SBRT to primary tumor, nephrectomy 4 weeks later. Nephrectomy followed 15 Gy stereotactic body radiation by 4 weeks. Blood was sampled at baseline, 2 weeks and 4 weeks after SBRT. Study results and limitations: No pretreatment tumor biopsies were available for baseline clonotypes.

Of note for this clone: Its antigen remains unknown.

TCRdb keeps only in-frame clones here, not all; method: immunoSEQ multiplex PCR. The profile covers fewer than 85,000 clones, with 80% to 90% appearing a single time and approximately 6.2% taken by the ten largest. V and J are TRBV5-1 and TRBJ2-2, with D perhaps matching TRBD1 (5 bases). Sequenced material: blood, taken from a patient whose treatment included radiotherapy and nephrectomy. This receptor was identified in a woman aged 65 to 85 with renal cell carcinoma. This CDR3 is CASSLRARGRTGELFF. As DNA, the CDR3 is TGCGCCAGCAGCCTACGCGCAAGGGGCCGCACCGGGGAGCTGTTTTTT.